The T cell receptor beta chain under discussion was sequenced for a study of T-cell reconstitution after alpha-beta-depleted transplantation in children. Study-wide results and limits: Roughly two months post-transplant, alpha-beta T cells reportedly originated from several hundred graft clones that had expanded.

This sample's TCRbeta library carried unique molecular identifier barcodes. TCRdb reanalysed the PCR reads using MiXCR and keeps one entry per CDR3 protein. The sample has around 440,000 distinct CDR3 sequences, roughly 16% seen once. The table lists this clonotype with a few counts. The antigen remains undetermined. The CDR3 contains 15 residues. Trimming at V came to 4 bases and at J to 9 bases, leaving 10 bases not matched to a gene. CDR1 and CDR2 (germline): SNHLY, FYNNEI. J is TRBJ2-1 and V is TRBV2, with 9 nucleotides matching TRBD2. This sample comprised PBMCs, mostly from graft donor cells, obtained 360 days after TCRalphabeta/CD19-depleted stem cell transplant. This TCR derives from a boy younger than two who had a stem cell transplant for Wiskott-Aldrich syndrome, so the T cells may come from the graft donor. The CDR3 here is CASSGVSGSVGEQFF. The CDR3 coding sequence is TGTGCCAGCAGTGGGGTTAGCGGGAGTGTCGGTGAGCAGTTCTTC.